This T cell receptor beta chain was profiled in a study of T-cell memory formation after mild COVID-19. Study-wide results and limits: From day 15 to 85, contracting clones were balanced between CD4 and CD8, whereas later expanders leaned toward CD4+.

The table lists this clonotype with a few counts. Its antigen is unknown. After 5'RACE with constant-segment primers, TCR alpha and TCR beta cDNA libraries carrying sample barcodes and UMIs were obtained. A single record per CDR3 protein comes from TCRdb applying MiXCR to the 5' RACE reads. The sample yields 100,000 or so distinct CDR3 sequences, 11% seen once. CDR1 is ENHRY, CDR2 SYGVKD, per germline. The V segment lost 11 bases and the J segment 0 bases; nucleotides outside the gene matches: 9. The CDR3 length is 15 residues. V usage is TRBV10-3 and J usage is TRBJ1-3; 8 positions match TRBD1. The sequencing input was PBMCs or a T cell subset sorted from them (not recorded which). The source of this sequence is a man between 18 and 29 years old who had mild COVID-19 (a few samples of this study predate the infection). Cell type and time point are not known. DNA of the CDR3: TGTGCCTTACGGACAGGGAATCTCTCTGGAAACACCATATATTTT. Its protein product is CALRTGNLSGNTIYF.